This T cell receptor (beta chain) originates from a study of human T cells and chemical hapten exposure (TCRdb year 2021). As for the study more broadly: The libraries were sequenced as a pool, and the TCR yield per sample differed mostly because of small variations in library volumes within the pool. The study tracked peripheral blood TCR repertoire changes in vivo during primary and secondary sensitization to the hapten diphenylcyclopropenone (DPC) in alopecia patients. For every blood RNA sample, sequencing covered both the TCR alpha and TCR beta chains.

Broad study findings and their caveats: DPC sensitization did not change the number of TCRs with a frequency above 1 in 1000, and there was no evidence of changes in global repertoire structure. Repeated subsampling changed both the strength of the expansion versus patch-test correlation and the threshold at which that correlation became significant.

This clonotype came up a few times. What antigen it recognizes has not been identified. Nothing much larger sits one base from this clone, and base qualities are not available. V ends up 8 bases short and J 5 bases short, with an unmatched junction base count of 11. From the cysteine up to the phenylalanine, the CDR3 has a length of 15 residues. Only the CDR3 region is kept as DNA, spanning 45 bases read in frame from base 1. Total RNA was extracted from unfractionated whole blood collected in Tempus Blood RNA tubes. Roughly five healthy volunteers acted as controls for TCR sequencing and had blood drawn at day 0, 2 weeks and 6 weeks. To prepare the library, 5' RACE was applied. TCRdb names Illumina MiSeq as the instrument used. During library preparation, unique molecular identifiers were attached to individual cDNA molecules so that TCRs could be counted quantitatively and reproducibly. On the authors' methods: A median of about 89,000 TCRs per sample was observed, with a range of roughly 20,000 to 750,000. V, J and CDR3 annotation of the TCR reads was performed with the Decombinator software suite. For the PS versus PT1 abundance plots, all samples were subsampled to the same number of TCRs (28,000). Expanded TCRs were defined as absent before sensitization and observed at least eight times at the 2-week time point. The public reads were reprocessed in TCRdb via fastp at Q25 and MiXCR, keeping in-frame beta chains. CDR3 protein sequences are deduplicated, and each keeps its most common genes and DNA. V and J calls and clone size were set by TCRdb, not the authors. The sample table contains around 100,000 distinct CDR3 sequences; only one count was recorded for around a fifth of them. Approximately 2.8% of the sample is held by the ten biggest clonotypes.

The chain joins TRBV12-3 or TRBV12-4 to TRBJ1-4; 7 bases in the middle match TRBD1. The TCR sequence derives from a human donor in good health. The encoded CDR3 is CASVEDRVGNEKLFF. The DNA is TGTGCCAGCGTGGAAGACAGGGTCGGAAATGAAAAACTGTTTTTT.